This TCR beta chain stems from a study of blood T cell repertoires in COVID-19. Overall study context: The United States, Italy and Spain were the sources of the acute and convalescent COVID-19 samples.

Source study methods: Amplifying reference gene primers gave estimates of nucleated cell counts. Data came from immunoSEQ multiplex PCR; TCRdb stores just in-frame clones and leaves some out. That table supplies the V and J calls and clone size; D and trimming were determined from the DNA. The repertoire includes about 150,000 clones, roughly 84% of them detected once, and 8.3% sits in the top ten. Germline V gives CDR1 SNHLY, CDR2 FYNNEI. V was clipped by 8 bases and J by 0 bases, with 13 bases between them. The CDR3 contains 15 residues. The V gene is TRBV2, the J gene TRBJ1-4; D possibly corresponds to TRBD1 (6 bases). The receptor comes from a woman aged 55-69 years with COVID-19, enrolled during active disease. Specimen: peripheral blood. The CDR3 region is CASRFGGPTNEKLFF. Here the CDR3 DNA reads TGTGCCAGCCGGTTCGGGGGGCCAACTAATGAAAAACTGTTTTTT.